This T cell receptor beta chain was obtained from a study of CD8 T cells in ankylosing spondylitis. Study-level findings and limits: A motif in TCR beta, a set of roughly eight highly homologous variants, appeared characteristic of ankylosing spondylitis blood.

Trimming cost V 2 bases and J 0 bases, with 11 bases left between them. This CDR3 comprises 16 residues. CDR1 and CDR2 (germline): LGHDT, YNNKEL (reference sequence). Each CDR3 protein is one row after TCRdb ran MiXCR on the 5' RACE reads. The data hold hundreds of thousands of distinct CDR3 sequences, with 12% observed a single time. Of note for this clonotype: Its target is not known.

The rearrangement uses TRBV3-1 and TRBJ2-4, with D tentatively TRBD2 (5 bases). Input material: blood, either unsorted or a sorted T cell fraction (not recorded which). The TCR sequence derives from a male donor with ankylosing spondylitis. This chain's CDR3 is CASSQQGLIAKNIQYF. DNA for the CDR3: TGTGCCAGCAGCCAACAAGGACTTATAGCCAAAAACATTCAGTACTTC.